The clone carrying this T cell receptor beta chain was seen more than once but under ten times. Its target is unknown. The CDR3 contains 14 residues. The V gene lost 7 bases and the J gene lost 0 bases, with 10 bases spanning the gap. CDR1 and CDR2 from the germline V gene are MNHEY and SVGEGT. The entry originates in a study of vaccination and CD4 T cells after COVID-19. Indicated treatment: approximately nine-day PBMC culture with coronavirus spike peptide pools or control peptides (ViraFEST assay). Sequenced with the Oncomine TCR Beta short-read assay was DNA taken from cultured CD4+ T cells. TCRdb recomputed calls from the PCR reads with MiXCR, one row per CDR3 protein. The profile covers more than 11,000 distinct CDR3 sequences, with 50% to 55% appearing a single time and approximately 9.5% taken by the ten largest.

The origin of this receptor is a human donor who had recovered from COVID-19. This chain links TRBV6-2 or TRBV6-3 with TRBJ1-3; D might be TRBD1 (6 bases). Material: CD4+ T cells from blood, cultured in vitro. CDR3 sequence: CASNRANSGNTIYF. The CDR3 region has the DNA TGTGCCAGCAACAGGGCGAACTCTGGAAACACCATATATTTT.